The present entry profiles one T cell receptor beta chain with its context. This entry is derived from a study of tumour-infiltrating T cells in Burkitt lymphoma. Looking at the study overall: Overall and progression-free survival were predicted by productive clonality.

From germline, CDR1 is SEHNR and CDR2 FQNEAQ (reference sequence). The CDR3 totals 11 residues. The V end was cut by 4 bases, the J end by 5 bases, with 6 bases between. Clones were read by immunoSEQ multiplex PCR, and TCRdb kept only the in-frame ones, dropping some. The table has about 1,900 clones, 15% to 20% seen once. This TCR was sampled from a human donor with diffuse large B-cell lymphoma. The specimen sequenced was tumor tissue. The chain joins TRBV7-9 to TRBJ2-7, with D unclear. As DNA, the CDR3 is TGTGCCAGCAGCTCCCTGAACGAGCAGTACTTC. It encodes CASSSLNEQYF.